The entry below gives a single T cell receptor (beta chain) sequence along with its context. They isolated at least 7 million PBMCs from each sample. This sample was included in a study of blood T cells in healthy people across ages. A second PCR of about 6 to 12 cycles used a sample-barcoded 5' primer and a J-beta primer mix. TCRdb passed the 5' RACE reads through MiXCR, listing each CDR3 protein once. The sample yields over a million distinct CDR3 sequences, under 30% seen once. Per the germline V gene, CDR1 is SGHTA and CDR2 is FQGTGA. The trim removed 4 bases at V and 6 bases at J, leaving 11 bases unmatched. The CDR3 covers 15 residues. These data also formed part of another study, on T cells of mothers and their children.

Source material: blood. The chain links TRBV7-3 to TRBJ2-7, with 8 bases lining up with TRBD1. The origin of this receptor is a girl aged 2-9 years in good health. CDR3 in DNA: TGTGCCAGCAGCTCACCCACAGGGGGAATCTCCGAGCAGTACTTC. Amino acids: CASSSPTGGISEQYF.